This T cell receptor (beta chain) stems from a study of Graves' ophthalmopathy and Graves' hyperthyroidism. At the level of the study: Ophthalmopathy not arising within 18 months of follow-up defined hyperthyroidism as stable.

RNA served as the template for amplifying TCR beta CDR3 regions. The first-round RT-PCR employed HTBI primers together with the Qiagen OneStep RT-PCR kit. A multiplex PCR was then performed as the second round. TCRdb re-called the multiplex PCR reads through MiXCR, storing one row per CDR3 protein. The sample has over a million distinct CDR3 sequences; approximately 35% are singletons. This clonotype was seen ten or more times. The antigen is unknown. Study conclusions and caveats: Blood repertoires reportedly contained most expanded thyroid clonotypes above 0.001 frequency. The 13-signature model separated ophthalmopathy from stable hyperthyroidism at just under 90% sensitivity and around 81% specificity.

Only newly diagnosed hyperthyroidism patients aged 18 to 65, with under 2 months' duration, were enrolled. CDR3 length: 14 residues. The germline V and J ends were trimmed by 0 bases and 8 bases, with 13 bases remaining between them. Per the germline V gene, CDR1 is ENHRY and CDR2 is SYGVKD. This sequence was found in an adult man with Graves' hyperthyroidism. The V call is TRBV10-3, the J call TRBJ1-2, with a weak D call TRBD1 (6 bases). Sample: peripheral blood or thyroid tissue (not recorded which). The CDR3 DNA is TGTGCCATCAGTGAGTCGACAGGCGCTGAAGGCTACACCTTC. Protein: CAISESTGAEGYTF.